Below are 26 T cell receptor beta chains sequenced from a single sample in a study of blood T cell repertoires in COVID-19. The repertoire was sequenced with immunoSEQ multiplex PCR; TCRdb's copy has only in-frame clones and lacks some. The table has fewer than 75,000 clones, around 87% seen once. Sequenced material: peripheral blood. The receptors originated from a man in his sixties with active or convalescent COVID-19.

The rearrangement joins TRBV18 to TRBJ2-2; TRBD2 aligns across 8 bases. The CDR3 spans 16 residues. Germline CDR1 and CDR2: KGHSH and LQKENI. V gave up 4 bases and J gave up 1 base; unmatched junction bases: 5. This CDR3 reads CASSQNSGGNTGELFF. DNA for the CDR3: TGTGCCAGCTCACAGAACAGCGGGGGGAACACCGGGGAGCTGTTTTTT.

The gene calls are TRBV5-1 and TRBJ2-5; D remains ambiguous. The CDR3 loop spans 14 amino acids. Germline lookup yields CDR1 SGHRS and CDR2 YFSETQ. Trimming left V 1 base short and J 2 bases short, with 9 bases between. The CDR3 spells CASSLISRQETQYF. CDR3 bases: TGCGCCAGCAGCTTGATTAGCAGACAAGAGACCCAGTACTTC.

This chain connects TRBV5-5 to TRBJ2-5, with D perhaps matching TRBD2 (7 bases). The V and J ends lost 0 bases and 4 bases respectively, with 13 bases between them. Germline loops: CDR1 SGHKS, CDR2 YYEKEE (reference sequence). This CDR3 contains 15 residues. CDR3 protein: CASSLAGGGGETQYF. CDR3 nucleotides: TGTGCCAGCAGCTTGGCCGGCGGGGGCGGAGAGACCCAGTACTTC.

The CDR3: CASSLGGINYGYTF. CDR3 bases: TGTGCCAGCAGCTTGGGAGGGATTAACTATGGCTACACCTTC. The chain links TRBV5-6 to TRBJ1-2; no clear D gene. Trimming stripped 0 bases from V and 1 base from J, with 7 bases between. Germline CDR1 is SGHDT and CDR2 is YYEEEE. The CDR3 length is 14 residues. Based on the CDR3 plus reference TRBV5-6 and TRBJ1-2, the full variable domain is DAGVTQSPTHLIKTRGQQVTLRCSPKSGHDTVSWYQQALGQGPQFIFQYYEEEERQRGNFPDRFSGHQFPNYSSELNVNALLLGDSALYLCASSLGGINYGYTFGSGTRLTVV.

The V gene is TRBV7-9, the J gene TRBJ2-6; D unclear. This CDR3 region has 14 residues. Germline CDR1 SEHNR, CDR2 FQNEAQ (reference sequence). V lost 3 bases, J lost 3 bases, and 6 bases lay in between. CDR3 residues: CASSLSSGANVLTF. DNA for the CDR3: TGTGCCAGCAGCTTGTCTAGTGGGGCCAACGTCCTGACTTTC.

This clone has a single count. This chain links TRBV19 with TRBJ2-7; the match to TRBD1 covers 8 bases. Germline V gene sequence: CDR1 LNHDA, CDR2 SQIVND (reference sequence). With V trimmed by 7 bases and J by 4 bases, 9 bases remained unmatched. The CDR3 consists of 14 residues. CDR3: CASTPGQGAYEQYF. DNA for the CDR3: TGTGCCAGTACCCCAGGACAGGGAGCGTACGAGCAGTACTTC.

V is TRBV2 and J is TRBJ2-7; possibly TRBD2 for D (6 bases). This CDR3 has 15 residues. V gave up 2 bases and J gave up 5 bases, with 16 bases separating them. Germline CDR1 and CDR2: SNHLY and FYNNEI. CDR3 in amino acids: CASSETGREPHEQYF. DNA for the CDR3: TGTGCCAGCAGTGAAACCGGGCGGGAACCCCACGAGCAGTACTTC. Together with reference TRBV2 and TRBJ2-7, the CDR3 gives the full variable domain: EPEVTQTPSHQVTQMGQEVILRCVPISNHLYFYWYRQILGQKVEFLVSFYNNEISEKSEIFDDQFSVERPDGSNFTLKIRSTKLEDSAMYFCASSETGREPHEQYFGPGTRLTVT.

J is TRBJ1-5 and V is TRBV15; 8 bases are a match to TRBD1. Germline-derived CDR1 and CDR2 are LNHNV and YYDKDF (reference sequence). J was trimmed by 4 bases and V by 3 bases; bases with no gene match: 8. The CDR3 is 16 amino acids. CDR3 loop: CATSSPTGGRNQPQHF. CDR3 DNA sequence: TGTGCCACCAGCAGTCCAACAGGGGGTCGAAATCAGCCCCAGCATTTT.

The V gene is TRBV27, the J gene TRBJ2-7; the D is unclear. Germline V CDR1 and CDR2: MNHEY, SMNVEV (reference sequence). The germline V and J ends were trimmed by 4 bases and 2 bases, with 9 bases remaining between them. The CDR3 has 13 amino acids. The CDR3 sequence: CASSSQLTYEQYF. CDR3 DNA: TGTGCCAGCAGTTCCCAGTTGACCTACGAGCAGTACTTC.

V is TRBV30 and J is TRBJ2-1, with D hard to call. V was clipped by 4 bases and J by 7 bases, with 11 bases between them. The CDR3 loop spans 12 amino acids. Germline CDR1 reads GTSNPN; CDR2 reads SVGIG (reference sequence). The CDR3 coding sequence is TGTGCCTGGACAAGTGGCAAGAATGAGCAGTTCTTC. Its translation: CAWTSGKNEQFF.

The chain carries TRBV28 and TRBJ1-2; D may be TRBD1 (6 bases). Trimming shortened V by 8 bases and J by 3 bases, and 10 bases separated the two germline ends. Germline V lookup: CDR1 MDHEN, CDR2 SYDVKM. CDR3 length: 12 amino acids. CDR3 in amino acids: CASGWTDYGYTF. CDR3 DNA: TGTGCCAGCGGATGGACAGACTATGGCTACACCTTC.

The V call is TRBV5-4, the J call TRBJ2-7; D remains ambiguous. CDR1 is SGHNT and CDR2 is YYREEE in the germline V gene (reference sequence). This CDR3 spans 14 amino acids. V lost 2 bases and J 2 bases, leaving 11 bases between the germline ends. The CDR3 is CASSFGGGTYEQYF. CDR3 sequence (DNA): TGTGCCAGCAGCTTCGGTGGCGGCACCTACGAGCAGTACTTC.

This sequence joins TRBV7-3 and TRBJ1-6, with D possibly matching TRBD1 (6 bases). Germline CDR1 is SGHTA and CDR2 is FQGTGA. This CDR3 contains 15 residues. Trimming pared 1 base from V and 7 bases from J, leaving 11 bases between. The CDR3 DNA sequence: TGTGCCAGCAGCTTAAGCGGACAGCAGAATTCACCCCTCCACTTT. Translation: CASSLSGQQNSPLHF.

The rearrangement links TRBV5-1 to TRBJ2-5; 11 bases align to TRBD2. The germline CDR1 and CDR2 sequences are SGHRS and YFSETQ. This CDR3 spans 13 amino acids. V dropped 5 bases and J dropped 3; count of bases not matched to a gene: 0. CDR3: CASRLAGEETQYF. CDR3 DNA: TGCGCCAGCAGACTAGCGGGAGAAGAGACCCAGTACTTC.

The CDR3 DNA reads TGTGCCAGCAGCTTGGAGCCCGGGACTTTCAGAAACATTCAGTACTTC. Its translation: CASSLEPGTFRNIQYF. The rearrangement uses TRBV5-8 and TRBJ2-4; TRBD2 might be the D (6 bases). Trimming pared 0 bases from V and 6 bases from J, leaving 16 bases between. This CDR3 comprises 16 residues. CDR1 and CDR2 from the germline V gene are SGHTS and YDEGEE.

V and J are TRBV6-5 and TRBJ1-2, with D possibly being TRBD1 (6 bases). The CDR3 is 13 residues long. Trimming took 7 bases from V and 8 from J, leaving 17 bases between them. Germline V gene lookup returns CDR1 MNHEY and CDR2 SVGAGI. For the CDR3, the DNA is TGTGCCAGCAATCAGGGGCTAAAGGGCGGCTACACCTTC. Protein product: CASNQGLKGGYTF.

The chain links TRBV19 to TRBJ2-1; D possibly corresponds to TRBD1 (6 bases). Germline CDR1 and CDR2: LNHDA and SQIVND (reference sequence). The CDR3 is 16 residues long. Trimming took off 5 bases at V and 8 bases at J, with 22 bases between the two ends. CDR3 sequence (DNA): TGTGCCAGTAGTCCTCGAGGGACCAGGGGCCCGGATGAGCAGTTCTTC. Protein: CASSPRGTRGPDEQFF.

The chain carries TRBV27 and TRBJ1-2, with 7 bases identical to TRBD1. From germline, CDR1 is MNHEY and CDR2 SMNVEV (reference sequence). The CDR3 contains 13 residues. After removal of 6 bases from V and 5 bases from J, the junction contained 6 bases not matched to a gene. The CDR3 sequence is CASRDQQGYGYTF. CDR3 nucleotide sequence: TGTGCCAGCAGAGATCAACAGGGGTATGGCTACACCTTC.

The V call is TRBV6-5, the J call TRBJ2-5; a possible D gene is TRBD1 (6 bases). CDR1 and CDR2 from the germline V gene are MNHEY and SVGAGI. Trimming left V 2 bases short and J 0 bases short, with 13 bases between. The CDR3 spans 16 residues. The CDR3 here is CASSYRDNPYQETQYF. CDR3 bases: TGTGCCAGCAGTTACCGGGACAACCCCTACCAAGAGACCCAGTACTTC.

The J gene is TRBJ2-4, the V gene TRBV19; 9 nucleotides agree with TRBD1. This CDR3 contains 13 residues. J gave up 6 bases and V 5 bases, and 2 bases lay outside the gene matches. Germline V gives CDR1 LNHDA, CDR2 SQIVND (reference sequence). The CDR3 loop reads CASSPTGGNIQYF. Written as DNA, the CDR3 is TGTGCCAGTAGTCCGACAGGGGGAAACATTCAGTACTTC.

The V call is TRBV28, the J call TRBJ1-3; D not certain. Germline CDR1 and CDR2: MDHEN and SYDVKM. The CDR3 has 16 residues. The V and J ends lost 2 bases and 0 bases respectively, with 11 bases between them. CDR3 coding DNA: TGTGCCAGCAGTTTAGCAGGCAGCCGCTCTGGAAACACCATATATTTT. Translating it yields CASSLAGSRSGNTIYF. The whole variable domain, filled in from reference TRBV28 and TRBJ1-3, reads DVKVTQSSRYLVKRTGEKVFLECVQDMDHENMFWYRQDPGLGLRLIYFSYDVKMKEKGDIPEGYSVSREKKERFSLILESASTNQTSMYLCASSLAGSRSGNTIYFGEGSWLTVV.

J is TRBJ2-3 and V is TRBV9, with TRBD1 matching over 8 bases. Germline CDR1 SGDLS, CDR2 YYNGEE. The CDR3 runs 14 residues. Unmatched junction bases numbered 0, after V lost 3 bases and J lost 0 bases. CDR3: CASSGTGSTDTQYF. CDR3 nucleotide sequence: TGTGCCAGCAGCGGGACAGGGAGCACAGATACGCAGTATTTT. The whole variable domain, remainder taken from reference TRBV9 and TRBJ2-3, is DSGVTQTPKHLITATGQRVTLRCSPRSGDLSVYWYQQSLDQGLQFLIQYYNGEERAKGNILERFSAQQFPDLHSELNLSSLELGDSALYFCASSGTGSTDTQYFGPGTRLTVL.

This clone was picked up one time. This chain joins TRBV30 and TRBJ2-4; TRBD2 matches at 12 bases. Germline lookup yields CDR1 GTSNPN and CDR2 SVGIG (reference sequence). V shed 0 bases, J shed 8 bases, and the junction held 8 bases outside the gene matches. This CDR3 is 16 amino acids long. CDR3 sequence reads: CAWSVGLAGRGYIQYF. In DNA form, the CDR3 reads TGTGCCTGGAGTGTTGGACTAGCGGGGAGGGGATACATTCAGTACTTC.

The CDR3 protein is CASSPTGGTGNYGYTF. CDR3 nucleotides: TGTGCCAGCAGCCCGACTGGGGGGACGGGGAACTATGGCTACACCTTC. V and J are TRBV3-1 (or the pseudogene TRBV3-2) and TRBJ1-2; D possibly corresponds to TRBD1 (5 bases). Trimming removed 4 bases from V and 2 bases from J, with 17 bases in between. CDR3 size: 16 residues. CDR1 is LGHDT, CDR2 YNNKEL, per germline (reference sequence).

V gene TRBV14 combines with J gene TRBJ1-4; TRBD1 aligns across 7 bases. CDR3 length: 15 amino acids. The germline V gene has CDR1 SGHDN and CDR2 FVKESK. J lost 7 bases, V lost 3 bases, and 8 bases had no gene match. DNA of the CDR3: TGTGCCAGCAGCCAGCCCGAGGGGGCGCGTGAAAAACTGTTTTTT. Translating it yields CASSQPEGAREKLFF.

The J gene is TRBJ1-2, the V gene TRBV29-1; weak D call: TRBD1 (6 bases). V lost 2 bases to trimming and J lost 3 bases, with 13 bases between them. Per the germline V gene, CDR1 is SQVTM and CDR2 is ANQGSEA. The length of the CDR3 is 14 residues. CDR3 nucleotides: TGCAGCGTTGAACCCGGGGGGCAGGACTATGGCTACACCTTC. Translation gives CSVEPGGQDYGYTF.